This is a list of T cell receptor beta chains from one sample in a study of T cells in Graves' hyperthyroidism and ophthalmopathy. TCRdb reprocessed the multiplex PCR reads with MiXCR, giving one entry per CDR3 protein. The data hold 330,000 or so distinct CDR3 sequences, with around 19% observed a single time. Sequenced input: blood. The receptors come from a man aged 45-65 years with Graves' ophthalmopathy. CDR3s include the opening cysteine and the closing phenylalanine or tryptophan. Each record gives: J gene, D gene, clone size, V gene, CDR3 DNA, CDR3 protein. The D gene is left open where the match is weak. Size tells how often a clone was seen (once, few, many) or the class of an expanded clone, and some rows leave it out.

>TRBJ2-6|NA|NA|TRBV19
TGTGCCAGTAGTGAACGAGGGGGTTCTGGGGCCAACGTCCTGACTTTC
CASSERGGSGANVLTF
>TRBJ2-1|TRBD2|few|TRBV9
TGTGCCAGCAGCCCGATAGCGGGAAGGGGAAATGAGCAGTTCTTC
CASSPIAGRGNEQFF
>TRBJ2-7|NA|NA|TRBV29-1
TGCAGCGTTGAAGAGGCCGGCACCTACGAGCAGTACTTC
CSVEEAGTYEQYF
>TRBJ1-1|NA|NA|TRBV4-1
TGCGCCAGCAGCCAAGATAGCCAGGTCGGAGCTTTCTTT
CASSQDSQVGAFF
>TRBJ1-5|TRBD1|NA|TRBV7-9
TGTGCCAGCAGCCCGCAGGGGGACATTCAGCCCCAGCATTTT
CASSPQGDIQPQHF
>TRBJ2-7|NA|NA|TRBV6-1
TGTGCCAGCAACCCTGACAGGACATTACCTACTTACGAGCAGTACTTC
CASNPDRTLPTYEQYF
>TRBJ1-5|TRBD1|NA|TRBV15
TGTGCCACCAGCAGAGATCGGGACAGGGGCACTGGGTCCCAGCATTTT
CATSRDRDRGTGSQHF
>TRBJ2-6|NA|NA|TRBV4-1
TGCGCCAGCAGCCAAGTTTCAGGGGCCAACGTCCTGACTTTC
CASSQVSGANVLTF
>TRBJ2-4|NA|many|TRBV5-1
TGCGCCAGCAGCGCGAGTACCTACGGAAACATTCAGTACTTC
CASSASTYGNIQYF
>TRBJ2-7|NA|few|TRBV6-1
TGTGCCAGCAGACGCGACAGGGAGGGGGCCTACGAGCAGTACTTC
CASRRDREGAYEQYF
>TRBJ2-5|NA|many|TRBV20-1
TGCAGTGCTAGTTCTGGCGGGCAAGAGACCCAGTACTTC
CSASSGGQETQYF
>TRBJ2-5|NA|few|TRBV30
TGTGCCTGGAGTGTTGGGACGGGAGAGACCCAGTACTTC
CAWSVGTGETQYF
>TRBJ2-2|NA|NA|TRBV12-3/TRBV12-4
TGTGCCAGCAGCCCGCCGGAGTGGCAGGGTAGTAACGCCGGGGAGCTGTTTTTT
CASSPPEWQGSNAGELFF
>TRBJ2-3|NA|NA|TRBV5-1
TGCGCCAGCAGCCACGGGCTATTGGGAGATACGCAGTATTTT
CASSHGLLGDTQYF
>TRBJ1-5|NA|NA|TRBV20-1
TGCAGTGCAACCCCAGGGACGGCAAACAATCAGCCCCAGCATTTT
CSATPGTANNQPQHF
>TRBJ2-1|TRBD2|many|TRBV5-1
TGCGCCAGCAGCTTGGTGGCGGGAGCGGGAAATGAGCAGTTCTTC
CASSLVAGAGNEQFF
>TRBJ2-4|TRBD1|many|TRBV28
TGTGCCAGCAGCCCGGGACAGCAACTAGCCAAAAACATTCAGTACTTC
CASSPGQQLAKNIQYF
>TRBJ2-6|TRBD2|few|TRBV6-5
TGTGCCAGCAGTTACTCGCCAGCGGGAGCGTCTGGGGCCAACGTCCTGACTTTC
CASSYSPAGASGANVLTF
>TRBJ2-2|TRBD2|NA|TRBV7-9
TGTGCCAGCAGCTGGACTAGCGGGAGCGGGGAGCTGTTTTTT
CASSWTSGSGELFF
>TRBJ1-5|TRBD1|NA|TRBV6-2/TRBV6-3
TGTGCCAGCAGCCACGCAACCCAAATAGTTATGGGACAGGGCCGGCAGCCCCAGCATTTT
CASSHATQIVMGQGRQPQHF
>TRBJ2-2|NA|NA|TRBV4-1
TGCGCCAGCAGCTACGGGCCTGCGAACACCGGGGAGCTGTTTTTT
CASSYGPANTGELFF
>TRBJ2-7|NA|few|TRBV6-1
TGTGCCAGCAGTGAAGAGCGAGGGAACGAGCAGTACTTC
CASSEERGNEQYF
>TRBJ2-3|NA|many|TRBV2
TGTGCCAGCAGTGACACAGGGACAGATACGCAGTATTTT
CASSDTGTDTQYF
>TRBJ2-2|NA|once|TRBV20-1
TGCAGTGCTAGTTCCCTAGCTAACACCGGGGAGCTGTTTTTT
CSASSLANTGELFF